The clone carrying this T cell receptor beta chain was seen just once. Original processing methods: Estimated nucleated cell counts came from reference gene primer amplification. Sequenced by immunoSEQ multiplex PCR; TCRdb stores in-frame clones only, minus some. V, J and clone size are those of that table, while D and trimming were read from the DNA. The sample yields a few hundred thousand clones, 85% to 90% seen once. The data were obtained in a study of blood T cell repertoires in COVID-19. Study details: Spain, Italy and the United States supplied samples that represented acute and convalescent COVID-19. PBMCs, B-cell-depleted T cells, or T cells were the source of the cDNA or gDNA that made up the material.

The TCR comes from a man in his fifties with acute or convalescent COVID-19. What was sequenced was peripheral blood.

Written as DNA, the CDR3 is TGTGCCAGCAGCTCGGGGTACTACAATGAGCAGTTCTTC. The encoded protein is CASSSGYYNEQFF. The V gene is TRBV5-4, the J gene TRBJ2-1; maybe TRBD2 (5 bases). Trimming stripped 3 bases from V and 3 bases from J, with 7 bases between. Per germline, CDR1 SGHNT and CDR2 YYREEE (reference sequence). The CDR3 runs to 13 residues.